This TCR beta chain was found in a study of beta chain features in type 1 diabetes. This clone was detected a few times. Its antigen remains unknown. Expressed TCRB transcripts got sequenced, as all isolated RNA was reverse transcribed. Generated by immunoSEQ multiplex PCR, the TCRdb table keeps only in-frame clones and is missing some. The table records hundreds of thousands of clones, roughly 16% of them present only once. Study findings and constraints: Whether TCRB rearrangement is influenced by HLA type went unresolved here. There was a moderate but significant shortening of TCRB CDR3s in all four CD4+ subsets of Type 1 diabetes patients.

Trimming took 1 base from V and 3 from J, leaving 18 bases between them. The CDR3 sequence is 17 residues long. Per germline, CDR1 MNHEY and CDR2 SMNVEV (reference sequence). This clonotype originated in a man aged 18 to 30 in good health. This chain links TRBV27 with TRBJ2-5; the D call may be TRBD1 or TRBD2 (5 bases each). The sequencing input was naive CD4+ T cells from blood. The CDR3 nucleotides are TGTGCCAGCAGTTTATGGGGGAAAGGCCCTGACAAAGAGACCCAGTACTTC. Translated: CASSLWGKGPDKETQYF.